The rows below give T cell receptor beta chains drawn from one sample of a study of OX40 agonist ivuxolimab in advanced cancers. Assay used: immunoSEQ multiplex PCR; TCRdb lists only in-frame clones, some missing. The table lists around 70,000 clones, 65% to 90% of them singletons. Sequencing used CD4+ or CD8+ T cells sorted from blood, obtained in a trial of the OX40 agonist ivuxolimab. All receptors derive from an adult with an advanced solid tumor such as melanoma, head and neck, liver or kidney cancer. CDR3s include the opening cysteine and the closing phenylalanine or tryptophan. Fields, in order: V gene, J gene, CDR3 length, CDR3 protein.

TRBV11-2	TRBJ2-1	15	CASSLVQALGYEQFF
TRBV6-5	TRBJ2-1	14	CASGPRTGWNEQFF
TRBV5-1	TRBJ1-2	15	CASSLGTGKDYGYTF
TRBV7-2	TRBJ2-4	14	CASSLGLAKNIQYF
TRBV19	TRBJ1-5	13	CASSLEGLEPQHF
TRBV5-4	TRBJ2-5	16	CASSLGAGGGSLNQYF
TRBV7-3	TRBJ2-5	16	CASSSSLRRGQETQYF
TRBV9	TRBJ2-1	14	CASSVEMGNNEQFF
TRBV10-3	TRBJ2-1	13	CAIRRLADNEQFF
TRBV6-5	TRBJ1-1	14	CASSTRTQNTEAFF